In this sample, the clone carrying this T cell receptor beta chain turned up once. Its target is not known. The sample comes from a study of lymphopenia after photon versus proton radiotherapy. V was clipped by 6 bases and J by 6 bases; unmatched bases: 5. Looked up from germline, CDR1 is SGHDT and CDR2 is YYEEEE. The CDR3 is 12 amino acids. Broader study findings: Oligoclonal CD8+ Temra expansion after nadir drove photon patients' diversity drop.

Profiling relied on immunoSEQ multiplex PCR, and the TCRdb table lists in-frame clones only, not all of them. This table has 40,000 or so clones, 85% to 90% appearing once. The receptor was derived from a man aged 40-55 years with gastric cancer. The rearrangement links TRBV5-6 to TRBJ2-7; 8 bases map to TRBD2. The sequences come from peripheral blood, collected from a patient treated with photon-based radiotherapy. CDR3 protein: CASTNAGGEQYF. CDR3 coding DNA: TGTGCCAGCACCAATGCGGGGGGCGAGCAGTACTTC. The complete variable domain, with remaining parts taken from reference TRBV5-6 and TRBJ2-7, reads DAGVTQSPTHLIKTRGQQVTLRCSPKSGHDTVSWYQQALGQGPQFIFQYYEEEERQRGNFPDRFSGHQFPNYSSELNVNALLLGDSALYLCASTNAGGEQYFGPGTRLTVT.